The present entry profiles one T cell receptor (beta chain) with its context. No antigen is known for it. The germline gene is not matched at one end of the junction; a read error may be the cause. This record belongs to a study of cytomegalovirus exposure and HLA in healthy donors. General study results and limits: Immune exposure data for these donors was limited to CMV serostatus. Presence/absence analyses treated sequencing depth as roughly uniform across donors.

The PCR ran on 60 Vbeta and 13 Jbeta primers. The table came from immunoSEQ multiplex PCR; TCRdb's copy has only in-frame clones and leaves some out. Of around 98,000 clones listed, more than 60% were seen once; the top ten hold under 3%. The V gene's germline CDR1 is SEHNR and CDR2 FQNEAQ (reference sequence). This CDR3 has 12 amino acids. The sequenced sample consisted of PBMCs. V is TRBV7-9 and J is TRBJ2-2, with a tentative D call TRBD2 (5 bases). The sequence derives from a man over 45 in good health and CMV-seronegative. The CDR3, as DNA: TGTTCCAGCAGCCCGACCCCGGGAGAGCTGTTTTTT. This translates into CSSSPTPGELFF.